Below, one T cell receptor (beta chain) is given with its context. Its antigen is unknown. No clone much larger than this one lies a single base away; base qualities are absent. This specimen belongs to a study of T cells in Graves' hyperthyroidism and ophthalmopathy (dated by TCRdb to the late 2010s). With respect to the entire study: TCR V-J signatures able to tell the groups apart were searched for in a discovery cohort of more than 90 patients, of whom 43 had Graves' ophthalmopathy and roughly 59 had stable Graves' hyperthyroidism. Prospective prediction of ophthalmopathy was tested in an independent validation cohort consisting of roughly 19 hyperthyroidism patients and approximately 16 patients who later progressed to ophthalmopathy. The roughly 91 discovery patients were randomly divided into training and test sets at a 7:3 ratio. In more than five Graves' hyperthyroidism patients, the study also compared T-cell repertoires from thyroid tissue with T-cell repertoires from blood. After blood sampling, hyperthyroidism patients were treated with methimazole at a starting dose of 30 mg daily, and ophthalmopathy patients were treated with high-dose intravenous methylprednisolone. According to the paper, TCR Vbeta CDR3 sequencing was carried out on 135 peripheral blood samples, which came from 40 to 45 ophthalmopathy, 70 to 80 hyperthyroidism and around 17 progressor patients.

Stable Graves' hyperthyroidism was defined as the absence of progression to ophthalmopathy over 18 months of follow-up. Hyperthyroidism patients were aged 18 to 65 years and newly diagnosed, with disease duration of less than 2 months. Patients with uncontrolled infections, other autoimmune diseases, pregnancy or lactation were excluded. Diagnoses relied on clinical symptoms, serum thyroxine and TRAb, thyroid ultrasound and orbital computed tomography. Total RNA was extracted using Trizol reagent, and RNA quality was assessed on an Agilent 2100 Bioanalyzer. Beyond this particular receptor, the publication reports: Sample size was not statistically predetermined, and investigators were not blinded to group allocation. In validation, progression to ophthalmopathy was predicted by the model with around 71% sensitivity and roughly 76% specificity, a median of approximately 6.5 months before onset. In cross-validation, a model built on a 13 V-J signature told ophthalmopathy apart from stable hyperthyroidism with about 90% sensitivity and approximately 81% specificity, and in testing the same model reached 80%/75%. Blood samples also contained most of the expanded thyroid clonotypes (frequency above 0.001), which suggests that blood repertoires may reflect thyroid immune responses.

TCR beta CDR3 regions were amplified from RNA transcripts. The first round of RT-PCR for the TCR CDR3 was performed with the HTBI primer set and the Qiagen OneStep RT-PCR kit. The libraries were constructed in a second round of multiplex PCR and then size-selected and purified. Libraries were sequenced paired-end with 100 bp reads on an Illumina HiSeq2000. From the authors' description of their analysis: SOAPnuke was used to process the raw data, throwing out any read that contained adapters or uncalled bases, had a mean Phred below 15, or lacked an exact constant-primer or identifier match. COPE v1.2.5 was used to merge high-quality paired reads, and clonotypes were defined as unique nucleotide sequences. Clonotypes were aligned to IMGT TRBV, TRBD and TRBJ reference segments using MiTCR v1.1. The analysis was restricted to V-J combinations with a frequency above 0.0001, which together covered 99.2% of the repertoires. The TCS score was defined as the ratio of F50 (clonal expansion) to E x V (chaos), calculated using BLOSUM62-based TCRdist between CDR3 peptides within each V-J. Welch's t-statistics and random forest reduced fewer than 600 V-J features to 13, which were used in a naive Bayes classifier (R e1071). Thyroid-blood repertoire similarity was quantified with the Morisita-Horn index. TCRdb itself trimmed the public reads at Q25 with fastp, ran MiXCR and retained productive beta chains. Each CDR3 protein appears once, grouped with its most common genes and DNA. Clone size and V and J calls follow TCRdb, not the original study. For this sample there are fewer than 750,000 distinct CDR3 sequences; 46% appear just once. The ten largest clones represent around 7.7% of the sample.

From the germline V gene (reference sequence), CDR1 is SEHNR and CDR2 is FQNEAQ. The CDR3 numbers 16 residues from cysteine through phenylalanine. The read is trimmed to its CDR3 DNA, 48 bases read in frame from base 1. V lost 3 bases and J lost 0 bases; the stretch between them is 14 bases long. The chain links TRBV7-9 with TRBJ1-2; TRBD1 is perhaps the D gene, given 5 matching bases. The sample taken for sequencing was peripheral blood or thyroid tissue (not recorded which). The TCR sequence derives from a woman aged 18-30 years with Graves' hyperthyroidism. The bases read TGTGCCAGCAGCTTGGGGCAGGGACGAACTAACTATGGCTACACCTTC. This sequence encodes CASSLGQGRTNYGYTF.